This TCR beta chain was identified in a study of control samples from healthy donors and cancer patients. This clone has only a few counts. Some clones are missing from TCRdb's copy, which holds only in-frame ones; the method was immunoSEQ multiplex PCR. The sample yields tens of thousands of clones, about 88% seen once. Germline V gene data show CDR1 as LNHNV and CDR2 as YYDKDF (reference sequence). The V gene end was trimmed by 6 bases and the J gene end by 3 bases; junction bases not matched to a gene: 7. This CDR3 has 15 residues. This clonotype originated in a man between 65 and 85 years old with lung cancer. The sample consisted of PBMCs. The gene calls are TRBV15 and TRBJ1-5, with 8 bases fitting TRBD1. The DNA of the CDR3 is TGTGCCACCAGTAGACAGGGGAACGCCAATCAGCCCCAGCATTTT. Amino acid sequence: CATSRQGNANQPQHF.